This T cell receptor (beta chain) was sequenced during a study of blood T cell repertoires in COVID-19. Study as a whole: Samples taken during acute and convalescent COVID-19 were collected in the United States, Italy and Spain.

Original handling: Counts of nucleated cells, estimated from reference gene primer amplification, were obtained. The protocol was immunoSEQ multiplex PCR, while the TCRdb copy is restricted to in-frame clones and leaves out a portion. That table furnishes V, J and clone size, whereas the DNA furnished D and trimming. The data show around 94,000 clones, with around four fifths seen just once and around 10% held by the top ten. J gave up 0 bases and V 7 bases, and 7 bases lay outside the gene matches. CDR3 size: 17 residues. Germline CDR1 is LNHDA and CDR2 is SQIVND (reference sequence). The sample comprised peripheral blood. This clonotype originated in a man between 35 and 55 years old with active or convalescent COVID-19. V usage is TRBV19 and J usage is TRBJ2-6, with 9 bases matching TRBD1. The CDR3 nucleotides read TGTGCCAGTACCCCCGGGACAGGGATCTCTGGGGCCAACGTCCTGACTTTC. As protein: CASTPGTGISGANVLTF.